This entry describes one T cell receptor (beta chain). The sample is drawn from a study of blood T cell repertoires in COVID-19. As for the study in general: Researchers got acute and convalescent COVID-19 samples from the United States, Italy and Spain.

As processed by the authors: How many nucleated cells were present was estimated from reference gene primer amplification. Sequencing was performed with immunoSEQ multiplex PCR; in TCRdb, only in-frame clones are kept and a portion is missing. V and J calls and clone size come straight from that table; D and trimming were deduced from the DNA. The sample lists under 120,000 clones; approximately 79% were seen once. The germline V gene has CDR1 SGHTA and CDR2 FQGNSA. V gave up 3 bases and J gave up 5 bases, with 16 bases separating them. This CDR3 region has 15 residues. This clonotype was obtained from a man aged 65-85 years with active or convalescent COVID-19. This rearrangement joins TRBV7-2 to TRBJ1-1; D is perhaps TRBD1 (6 bases). Source material: peripheral blood. In DNA, the CDR3 is TGTGCCAGCAGCTTCCTTAGAGGGGGGGGAACTGAAGCTTTCTTT. It encodes CASSFLRGGGTEAFF. Full variable domain (rest looked up from reference TRBV7-2 and TRBJ1-1): GAGVSQSPSNKVTEKGKDVELRCDPISGHTALYWYRQSLGQGLEFLIYFQGNSAPDKSGLPSDRFSAERTGGSVSTLTIQRTQQEDSAVYLCASSFLRGGGTEAFFGQGTRLTVV.